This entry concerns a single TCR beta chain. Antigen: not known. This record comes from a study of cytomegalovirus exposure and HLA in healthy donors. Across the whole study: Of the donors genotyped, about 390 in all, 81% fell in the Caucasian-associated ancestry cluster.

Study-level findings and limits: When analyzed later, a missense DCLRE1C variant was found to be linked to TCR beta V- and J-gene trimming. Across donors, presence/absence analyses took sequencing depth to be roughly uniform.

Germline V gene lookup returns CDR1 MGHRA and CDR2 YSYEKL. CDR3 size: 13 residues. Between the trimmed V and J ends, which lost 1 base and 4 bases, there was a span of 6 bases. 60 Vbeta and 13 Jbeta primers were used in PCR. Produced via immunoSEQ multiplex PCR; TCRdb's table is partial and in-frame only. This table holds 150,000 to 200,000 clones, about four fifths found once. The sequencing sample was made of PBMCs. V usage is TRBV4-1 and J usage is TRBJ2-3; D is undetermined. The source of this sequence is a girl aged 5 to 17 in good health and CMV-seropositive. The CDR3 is CASSQARSDTQYF. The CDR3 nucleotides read TGCGCCAGCAGCCAAGCACGGTCAGATACGCAGTATTTT.